Below are 19 T cell receptor beta chains sequenced from a single sample in a study of T cells after yellow fever vaccination (dated by TCRdb to between 2018 and 2021). The treatment or condition label of this sample denotes: live attenuated yellow fever vaccine strain. The library was generated by 5' RACE. For sequencing, an Illumina HiSeq 2500 was employed. TCRdb's own reprocessing of the public reads used fastp at Q25 and MiXCR and kept productive beta chains. Every entry covers one CDR3 protein and lists the most common genes and DNA from its rows. The sample contains some 120,000 distinct CDR3 sequences, 7.4% of them found a single time. The ten largest account for 2% to 3% of the sample. This sample comprised CD4+ T cells sorted from PBMCs, obtained 10 to 11 days after the first yellow fever vaccination. The receptors stem from a man younger than 30 who received the YFV17D yellow fever vaccine.

A remark on this clonotype: This clone may be a read error of a much larger clone one base away. This chain uses TRBV7-7 with TRBJ2-2; 7 nucleotides agree with TRBD1. Germline values: CDR1 SSHAT, CDR2 FNYEAQ (reference sequence). This CDR3 region has 17 residues. DNA for the CDR3: TGTGCCTGCAGCTTGAAACAGGGGAATTTTAGGACCGGGGAGCTGTTTTTT. This codes for CACSLKQGNFRTGELFF.

This clonotype showed up many times. The chain is built from TRBV4-3 and TRBJ2-6; tentatively, D is TRBD1 (6 bases). This CDR3 contains 18 residues. The germline V gene encodes CDR1 LGHNA and CDR2 YSLEER. V lost 0 bases and J lost 4, with 16 bases in between. The CDR3 spells CASSQEWRQGHGANVLTF. CDR3 nucleotides: TGCGCCAGCAGCCAAGAGTGGAGGCAGGGGCACGGGGCCAACGTCCTGACTTTC.

This clonotype was counted at least ten times. The chain couples TRBV7-2 to TRBJ2-7; possible D gene TRBD2, 6 bases. The germline V gene encodes CDR1 SGHTA and CDR2 FQGNSA. This CDR3 is built from 13 residues. The V end lost 5 bases, the J end lost 3 bases, and 11 bases lay between the germline ends. CDR3 amino acids: CASSPGRDYEQYF. CDR3 DNA sequence: TGTGCCAGCAGCCCAGGGCGGGACTACGAGCAGTACTTC.

The sample holds many counts of this clonotype. The CDR3 DNA reads TGTGCCATCAGAGCTTCCTACAATGAGCAGTTCTTC. This translates into CAIRASYNEQFF. The chain recombines TRBV7-9 with TRBJ2-1; D is unclear. Germline CDR1 is SEHNR and CDR2 is FQNEAQ (reference sequence). The ends were cut back, 10 bases at V and 1 base at J, with 8 bases in the middle. The CDR3 sequence is 12 residues long.

This clonotype was seen ten or more times. The V call is TRBV7-2, the J call TRBJ2-2, with 7 nucleotides matching TRBD1. This CDR3 is 13 amino acids long. The germline gives CDR1 SGHTA, CDR2 FQGNSA. V dropped 1 base and J dropped 7; count of bases not matched to a gene: 0. In DNA form, the CDR3 reads TGTGCCAGCAGCTTAGACAGGGGCGGGGAGCTGTTTTTT. The encoded protein is CASSLDRGGELFF.

This clonotype came up a few times. This chain uses TRBV3-1 with TRBJ1-2, with a possible D match to TRBD1 (6 bases). CDR1 and CDR2 from the germline V gene are LGHDT and YNNKEL (reference sequence). The CDR3 extends over 13 amino acids. The V end was cut by 2 bases, the J end by 4 bases, with 8 bases between. The CDR3 nucleotides are TGTGCCAGCAGCCAAACAGGGCTCTATGGCTACACCTTC. This gives the protein CASSQTGLYGYTF.

This clonotype was seen repeatedly, ten times or more. This sequence joins TRBV12-3 or TRBV12-4 and TRBJ2-5; no firm D call. V was pared by 2 bases and J by 7 bases, with 8 bases between. This CDR3 has 12 amino acids. The CDR3 DNA is TGTGCCAGCAGTTTATCCCATGGGACCCAGTACTTC. As protein: CASSLSHGTQYF.

The chain joins TRBV12-3 or TRBV12-4 to TRBJ1-4; a possible D gene is TRBD1 (6 bases). This CDR3 is built from 16 residues. V lost 6 bases and J lost 8, with 22 bases in between. The CDR3 reads CASSGWGPGTSEKLFF. The CDR3 nucleotides read TGTGCCAGCAGCGGGTGGGGGCCGGGCACTTCGGAAAAACTGTTTTTT.

This clonotype was detected ten times or more. This chain uses TRBV11-2 with TRBJ2-1; TRBD2 agrees at 13 bases. The CDR3 is 17 residues long. V lost 0 bases to trimming and J lost 8 bases; unmatched junction nucleotides: 7. The germline CDR1 and CDR2 sequences are SGHAT and FQNNGV. The CDR3 DNA follows: TGTGCCAGCAGCTTAGAACTAGCGGGGGGGCGTGGCCATGAGCAGTTCTTC. Amino acids: CASSLELAGGRGHEQFF.

The sample holds many counts of this clonotype. The genes are TRBV6-5 and TRBJ1-1, with D maybe TRBD1 (6 bases). The germline V and J ends were trimmed by 10 bases and 5 bases, with 20 bases remaining between them. Germline CDR1 MNHEY, CDR2 SVGAGI. The CDR3 consists of 14 residues. CDR3 nucleotide sequence: TGTGCCACCGCGAGGGGGATGTCAAGAACTGAAGCTTTCTTT. It yields the protein CATARGMSRTEAFF.

This clonotype has ten or more counts. This chain links TRBV3-1 with TRBJ2-1, with TRBD2 matching 10 bases. The germline gives CDR1 LGHDT, CDR2 YNNKEL (reference sequence). The CDR3 consists of 16 residues. V shed 5 bases, J shed 4 bases, and the junction held 8 bases outside the gene matches. CDR3 bases: TGTGCCAGCAGCTCTCGGCTAGCGGGGGTGTACAATGAGCAGTTCTTC. Its translation is CASSSRLAGVYNEQFF.

This clonotype has ten or more counts. The chain employs TRBV5-1 and TRBJ2-2, with 10 bases that match TRBD1. Trimming removed 6 bases from V and 6 bases from J; junction bases left unmatched: 8. The germline CDR1 and CDR2 sequences are SGHRS and YFSETQ. This CDR3 has 15 amino acids. This CDR3 reads CASKDRGIGAGELFF. In nucleotides, the CDR3 is TGCGCCAGCAAGGACAGGGGGATAGGGGCCGGGGAGCTGTTTTTT.

In its sample, this clonotype was seen many times. V and J are TRBV24-1 and TRBJ2-5; 9 bases fit TRBD1. The germline gives CDR1 KGHDR, CDR2 SFDVKD. This CDR3 has 15 amino acids. V was pared by 4 bases and J by 5 bases, with 7 bases of the junction left unmatched. The CDR3 DNA sequence: TGTGCCACCAGTGAGGGGGGGACAGGGAAGGAGACCCAGTACTTC. Translation gives CATSEGGTGKETQYF.

The table lists this clonotype with many counts. This chain uses TRBV5-1 with TRBJ1-2, with 8 bases matching TRBD1. Germline V gene lookup returns CDR1 SGHRS and CDR2 YFSETQ. Trimming removed 6 bases from V and 0 bases from J; junction bases left unmatched: 13. This CDR3 has 17 residues. CDR3: CASTRGGTGEANYGYTF. The CDR3, as DNA: TGCGCCAGCACCAGGGGTGGGACAGGAGAAGCTAACTATGGCTACACCTTC.

This clonotype came up many times. The CDR3 protein is CASSLEGTSGRNINTQYF. The CDR3 bases are TGTGCCAGCAGCTTAGAAGGGACTAGCGGGAGGAACATTAATACGCAGTATTTT. The rearrangement links TRBV11-2 to TRBJ2-3; 15 nucleotides agree with TRBD2. This CDR3 region has 18 residues. With 0 bases clipped from V and 7 bases from J, the junction kept 8 bases outside the gene matches. Germline V gene data show CDR1 as SGHAT and CDR2 as FQNNGV.

There are many counts of this clonotype. The CDR3 DNA is TGTGCCAGCCGAATAACGGGCCAGGGGCGGCATGGCTACACCTTC. It translates to CASRITGQGRHGYTF. V is TRBV6-5 and J is TRBJ1-2, with D perhaps TRBD1 (6 bases). Germline V gene lookup returns CDR1 MNHEY and CDR2 SVGAGI. CDR3 size: 15 residues. V was clipped by 8 bases and J by 6 bases, with 22 bases between them.

This clonotype was detected many times. V is TRBV3-1 and J is TRBJ2-2, with D possibly matching TRBD1 (6 bases). Per the germline V gene, CDR1 is LGHDT and CDR2 is YNNKEL (reference sequence). The CDR3 is 16 residues long. V was shortened by 3 bases and J by 4 bases, with 15 bases between the two germline ends. This CDR3 reads CASSQVQGQGTGELFF. As DNA, the CDR3 is TGTGCCAGCAGCCAGGTTCAGGGGCAGGGCACCGGGGAGCTGTTTTTT.

This clonotype was recorded at least ten times. This chain links TRBV11-3 with TRBJ2-6; no clear D gene. CDR3 length: 12 residues. CDR1 is SGHNT and CDR2 is YENEEA in the germline V gene. V was clipped by 5 bases and J by 7 bases, with 6 bases between them. The CDR3 DNA is TGTGCCAGCAGCCCTTCCGCCAACGTCCTGACTTTC. Translation: CASSPSANVLTF.

Ten or more counts support this clonotype. One end of the junction varies from germline; a read error may be responsible. The J gene is TRBJ2-1, the V gene TRBV5-1; 11 nucleotides match TRBD2. This CDR3 spans 15 amino acids. Germline CDR1 is SGHRS and CDR2 is YFSETQ. CDR3 loop: CASSSGGASYNEQFF. The CDR3 DNA reads TGTGCCAGCAGTAGCGGGGGGGCCTCCTACAATGAGCAGTTCTTC.